This T cell receptor beta chain was profiled in a study of shared clonotypes between healthy human individuals. The study's findings and limits: Four donors shared about 5% of their naive CD4 clonotypes.

Note on this clone: The antigen is undetermined.

CDR3 length: 19 amino acids. The trim removed 6 bases at V and 0 bases at J, leaving 12 bases unmatched. Germline-derived CDR1 and CDR2 are MDHEN and SYDVKM. Assay: immunoSEQ multiplex PCR; the TCRdb copy retains only in-frame clones and omits some. The repertoire has over a million clones, 96% of them found once; the top ten carry approximately 1.2%. This receptor was taken from a man aged 30 to 45 in good health. Sequences were obtained from naive CD4+ T cells sorted from blood. This sample's subset: CD45RA+ positively selected. The gene calls are TRBV28 and TRBJ2-1, with 12 bases fitting TRBD1. The CDR3, as DNA: TGTGCCAGCAGAGACGGGACAGGGGGCGGTTTTGGCTCCTACAATGAGCAGTTCTTC. It translates to CASRDGTGGGFGSYNEQFF.